These T cell receptor beta chains were read from a single sample in a study of T cell responses to AZD1222 COVID-19 vaccine. This table comes from immunoSEQ multiplex PCR, and its TCRdb copy is limited to in-frame clones, with some not included. This sample has about 68,000 clones, with over 60% found just once. Sample: peripheral blood, taken on day 0 of AZD1222 vaccination. The receptors derive from an adult in good health. CDR3s include the opening cysteine and the closing phenylalanine or tryptophan. Fields, in order: V gene, J gene, D gene, clone size, CDR3 DNA, CDR3 protein. D genes are given only for firm matches. Some rows mark clone size as missing; the rest say once, few, many or name a class of expanded clone.

TRBV10-2	TRBJ2-3	NA	NA	TGCGCCAGCAGTAGTCCGGGATCTGGCACAGATACGCAGTATTTT	CASSSPGSGTDTQYF
TRBV7-9	TRBJ2-1	TRBD2	NA	TGTGCCAGCAGCCGGTGGTTGGGCGGGGGGGATGAGCAGTTCTTC	CASSRWLGGGDEQFF
TRBV6-1	TRBJ1-2	NA	NA	TGTGCCAGCAGTGAAGCGGTGGGGGGCGACTATGGCTACACCTTC	CASSEAVGGDYGYTF
TRBV5-4	TRBJ2-5	TRBD1	NA	TGTGCCAGCAGCGTTCCTAGGACAGGAGAAGAGACCCAGTACTTC	CASSVPRTGEETQYF
TRBV7-3	TRBJ2-6	TRBD1	NA	TGTGCCAGCAGCCCAGGGACAGGTAGCTCTGGGGCCAACGTCCTGACTTTC	CASSPGTGSSGANVLTF
TRBV28	TRBJ2-7	NA	NA	TGTGCCAGCAGTTTAGGGTGGGCCGAGGGGACCTACGAGCAGTACTTC	CASSLGWAEGTYEQYF
TRBV29-1	TRBJ2-3	NA	NA	TGCAGCGTTGTTAGGCAGGGTTCGACAGATACGCAGTATTTT	CSVVRQGSTDTQYF
TRBV19	TRBJ1-3	NA	NA	TGTGCCAGTAGTAGGGGCGGATCTGGAAACACCATATATTTT	CASSRGGSGNTIYF
TRBV7-9	TRBJ1-3	NA	NA	TGTGCCAGCAGCTTAGACGGCCCGAACTCTGGAAACACCATATATTTT	CASSLDGPNSGNTIYF
TRBV7-9	TRBJ1-4	NA	NA	TGTGCCAGCAGCTTAGGGGACTCAAATGAAAAACTGTTTTTT	CASSLGDSNEKLFF
TRBV11-2	TRBJ1-2	TRBD1	NA	TGTGCCAGCAACCCCCTGAGGGGGCCTAACTATGGCTACACCTTC	CASNPLRGPNYGYTF
TRBV19	TRBJ2-1	NA	NA	TGTGCCAGTAGTATGGGATACAATGAGCAGTTCTTC	CASSMGYNEQFF
TRBV12-3/TRBV12-4	TRBJ1-1	TRBD1	NA	TGTGCCAGCACCACCAGGGGGGCCACTGAAGCTTTCTTT	CASTTRGATEAFF
TRBV5-1	TRBJ2-3	TRBD1	NA	TGCGCCAGCAGCTTACAGGGGGCTGAGGGCACAGATACGCAGTATTTT	CASSLQGAEGTDTQYF
TRBV11-2	TRBJ2-1	TRBD2	once	TGTGCCAGCAGCCGGACTAGCGGATACAATGAGCAGTTCTTC	CASSRTSGYNEQFF
TRBV25-1	TRBJ1-6	NA	NA	TGTGCCAGCAGTGAATCAGGGGATAGTTCACCCCTCCACTTT	CASSESGDSSPLHF
TRBV5-4	TRBJ2-5	NA	few	TGTGCCAGCAGCTTGTTTGGGGGCCGAGAGACCCAGTACTTC	CASSLFGGRETQYF
TRBV11-2	TRBJ2-1	NA	NA	TGTGCCAGCAGCTCTAGGCTAGTCGCTTACAATGAGCAGTTCTTC	CASSSRLVAYNEQFF
TRBV28	TRBJ1-2	NA	few	TGTGCCAGCACCCTCAGGAGAGACCTTGGCTACACCTTC	CASTLRRDLGYTF
TRBV27	TRBJ2-1	TRBD2	NA	TGTGCCAGCAGGCTCATAGCGGGGGGATACAATGAGCAGTTCTTC	CASRLIAGGYNEQFF
TRBV6-5	TRBJ2-7	TRBD1	NA	TGTGCCAGCAGCCGAGGGACAGGGGGCTCCTACGAGCAGTACTTC	CASSRGTGGSYEQYF
TRBV19	TRBJ1-5	NA	NA	TGTGCCAGTGGAAATAGCAATCAGCCCCAGCATTTT	CASGNSNQPQHF
TRBV11-3	TRBJ1-6	NA	NA	TGTGCCAGCAGCTTACGGTTCAATTCACCCCTCCACTTT	CASSLRFNSPLHF
TRBV7-9	TRBJ2-7	TRBD2	NA	TGTGCCAGCAGTACTAGCGGGGATTTCGGCGAGCAGTACTTC	CASSTSGDFGEQYF
TRBV28	TRBJ2-1	TRBD2	NA	TGTGCCAGCAGTCCCTTCCTACTAGCGGGACCTTACAATGAGCAGTTCTTC	CASSPFLLAGPYNEQFF
TRBV29-1	TRBJ1-2	NA	NA	TGCAGCGGGGGGGGAGCTAACTATGGCTACACCTTC	CSGGGANYGYTF
TRBV3-1/TRBV3-2	TRBJ1-1	NA	NA	TGTGCCAGCAGCCAAGATCCTCCAGGAGGGACTGAAGCTTTCTTT	CASSQDPPGGTEAFF
TRBV6-6	TRBJ1-4	NA	NA	TGTGCCAGCGAAGGGCTTTATGAAAAACTGTTTTTT	CASEGLYEKLFF
TRBV27	TRBJ2-7	NA	once	TGTGCCAGCAGCTACAGTTACCTTAGCTCCTACGAGCAGTACTTC	CASSYSYLSSYEQYF
TRBV2	TRBJ2-5	NA	NA	TGTGCCAGCAGCCAGGGTTCCGCCCAGTACTTC	CASSQGSAQYF
TRBV11-3	TRBJ1-1	NA	NA	TGTGCCAGCAGCTGGGGCAACACTGAAGCTTTCTTT	CASSWGNTEAFF
TRBV3-1/TRBV3-2	TRBJ1-2	NA	once	TGTGCCAGCAGCCAACCCGGCGGGATTGGGCGCTACACCTTC	CASSQPGGIGRYTF
TRBV4-3	TRBJ2-3	TRBD2	NA	TGCGCCAGCAGCCGTCACGGTCGGCGGGGGAGCACAGATACGCAGTATTTT	CASSRHGRRGSTDTQYF